This TCR beta chain was observed in a study of shared clonotypes between healthy human individuals. Notes on the study in general: Blood was the only sampled material, and tissue repertoires likely differ.

The assay used deep level. Source study methods: ImmunoSEQ only sent back junction sequences with no quality scores, so filtering was done differently. The assay was immunoSEQ multiplex PCR, and TCRdb's table has in-frame clones only and misses some. The DNA gave D and trimming, while V, J and clone size come from that table. The table lists about 490,000 clones, 70% to 80% of them singletons, with over 9.5% in the top ten. Germline loops: CDR1 SGHNT, CDR2 YYREEE (reference sequence). The V end was cut by 2 bases, the J end by 2 bases, with 9 bases between. CDR3 length equals 14 residues. The healthy adult donors were HIV-negative and reported no recent acute infections or vaccinations. For this clone: Its matching antigen is unknown.

The sample consisted of PBMCs. This chain connects TRBV5-4 to TRBJ2-3, with a tentative D call TRBD2 (5 bases). The sequence derives from a woman between 40 and 55 years old in good health. Some clones in this sample may be carry-over from other donors' samples. The CDR3 DNA reads TGTGCCAGCAGCTTCGTGGGAGCCACAGATACGCAGTATTTT. It yields the protein CASSFVGATDTQYF.